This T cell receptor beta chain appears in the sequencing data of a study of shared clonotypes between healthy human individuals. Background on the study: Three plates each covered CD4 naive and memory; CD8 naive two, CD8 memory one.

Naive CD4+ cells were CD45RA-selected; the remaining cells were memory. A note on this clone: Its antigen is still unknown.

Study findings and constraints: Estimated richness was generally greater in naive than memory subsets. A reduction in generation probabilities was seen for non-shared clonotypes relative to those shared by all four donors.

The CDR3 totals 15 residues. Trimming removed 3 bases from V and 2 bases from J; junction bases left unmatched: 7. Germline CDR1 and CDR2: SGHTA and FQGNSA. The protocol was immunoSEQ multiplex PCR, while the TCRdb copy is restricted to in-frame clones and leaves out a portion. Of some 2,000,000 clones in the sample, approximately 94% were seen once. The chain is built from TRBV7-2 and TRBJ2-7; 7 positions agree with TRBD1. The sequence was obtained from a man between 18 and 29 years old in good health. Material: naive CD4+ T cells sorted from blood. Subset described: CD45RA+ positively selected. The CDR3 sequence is CASSFVGTEPYEQYF. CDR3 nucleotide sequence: TGTGCCAGCAGCTTCGTAGGGACAGAACCCTACGAGCAGTACTTC.